These 3 T cell receptor beta chains came from one sample sequenced in a study of blood T cells in healthy people across ages. It was with a sample-barcoded 5' primer and a J-beta primer mix that a second PCR of roughly 6 to 12 cycles was run. From the 5' RACE reads, TCRdb called clonotypes with MiXCR, one entry per CDR3 protein. The profile covers about 840,000 distinct CDR3 sequences, with 29% appearing a single time and 10% taken by the ten largest. Separately, the same data were catalogued under a study of T cells of mothers and their children.

The sequencing sample was made of blood. The receptor set was obtained from a woman aged 40 to 50 in good health.

Ten or more counts support this clonotype. The gene calls are TRBV20-1 and TRBJ2-7; no definite D call. The CDR3 extends over 13 amino acids. Germline lookup yields CDR1 DFQATT and CDR2 SNEGSKA (reference sequence). Trimming pared 1 base from V and 0 bases from J, leaving 7 bases between. CDR3 region: CSARVTYSYEQYF. The CDR3, as DNA: TGCAGTGCTAGAGTCACCTACTCCTACGAGCAGTACTTC.

This clonotype was observed a single time. A much more abundant neighbour one base away suggests this may be a read error. The chain has TRBV6-1 and TRBJ2-5; TRBD2 matches 8 bases. Losses at the gene ends were 6 bases for V and 6 bases for J; bases not matched to a gene: 9. CDR1 and CDR2 (germline): MNHNS, SASEGT. The CDR3 has 14 amino acids. The CDR3 nucleotides read TGTGCCAGCAGGGAGTCAGCGGGGGAACAGACCCAGTACTTC. Translating it yields CASRESAGEQTQYF.

CDR3 nucleotide sequence: TGTGCCAGCAGTGAGGGGGTTGGCACTGAAGCTTTCTTT. As protein: CASSEGVGTEAFF. The V and J genes are TRBV2 and TRBJ1-1, with D possibly being TRBD1 (5 bases). There are 13 residues in the CDR3. In germline, CDR1 is SNHLY, CDR2 FYNNEI. Trimming cost V 3 bases and J 4 bases, with 9 bases left between them.